This entry features one T cell receptor (beta chain) sequence. Its specificity is unknown. The V gene end was trimmed by 0 bases and the J gene end by 5 bases; junction bases not matched to a gene: 6. The CDR3 runs to 14 residues. Germline V gives CDR1 GTSNPN, CDR2 SVGIG (reference sequence). PCR used 60 Vbeta primers and 13 Jbeta primers. Repertoires were generated with immunoSEQ multiplex PCR, while TCRdb's copy carries only in-frame clones and drops some. The data show more than 95,000 clones, roughly 9.1% seen once. The sample belongs to a study of cytomegalovirus exposure and HLA in healthy donors. Broader study findings: Per a later analysis, HLA-associated TCR beta chains showed more clonal expansion than other, equally common TCR beta chains. Productive rates of about 87% or about 30% were seen for most TCR beta V segments in an earlier analysis.

The chain uses TRBV30 and TRBJ2-5; 7 positions agree with TRBD2. Material for sequencing was PBMCs. The clonotype comes from a man aged 35 to 55 in good health and CMV-seropositive. CDR3 residues: CAWSVGGRSETQYF. The CDR3 DNA follows: TGTGCCTGGAGTGTAGGCGGGAGAAGCGAGACCCAGTACTTC.